This TCR beta chain originates from a study of cytomegalovirus exposure and HLA in healthy donors. Overall study: For the 300 to 450 genotyped donors, 81% fell within the Caucasian-associated ancestry cluster.

PCR employed 60 Vbeta and 13 Jbeta primers. Here immunoSEQ multiplex PCR was the method, and the copy in TCRdb shows in-frame clones only, minus some. Of around 120,000 clones in the sample, around four fifths were seen once. Healthy bone marrow donors made up the cohort. Study observations and caveats: Most likely, a cluster of highly shared sequence variants arose as a sequencing artifact. High sensitivity and specificity were reportedly achieved when the classifier diagnosed cytomegalovirus status.

In the case of this clone: What it binds is not known.

Looked up from germline, CDR1 is LGHNA and CDR2 is YSLEER. V was clipped by 0 bases and J by 4 bases; unmatched bases: 8. The CDR3 has 16 residues. The receptor was isolated from a boy aged 2 to 10 in good health and CMV-seronegative. The specimen was PBMCs. This chain uses TRBV4-3 with TRBJ2-7, with 8 bases identical to TRBD2. Here the CDR3 DNA reads TGCGCCAGCAGCCAAGATAGGGCGGGGGGACGGTACGAGCAGTACTTC. Residues: CASSQDRAGGRYEQYF.